The following is a T cell receptor beta chain sequence with its context. Its antigen is unknown. The data derive from a study of blood T cells in healthy people across ages. Overall study findings and caveats: The recorded TCR beta diversity per million T cells decreased in a roughly linear manner with age. Naive T cell percentage showed a strong correlation with TCR beta diversity. Whereas aged donors had fewer naive CD4+ cells, long-lived donors had more of them and higher diversity.

This CDR3 spans 14 amino acids. Trimming took 3 bases from V and 3 from J; bases not matched to a gene: 2. The germline V gene encodes CDR1 MNHEY and CDR2 SMNVEV (reference sequence). Through a sample-barcoded 5' primer and a J-beta primer mix, a second PCR was run for 7 to 11 cycles. TCRdb used MiXCR to reprocess the 5' RACE reads, holding one entry per CDR3 protein. The sample has about 970,000 distinct CDR3 sequences; about 53% are singletons. The genes are TRBV27 and TRBJ2-1; 7 bases agree with TRBD2. The source material was blood. The sequence was collected from a woman aged 55-70 years in good health. CDR3: CASSLRELYNEQFF. DNA for the CDR3: TGTGCCAGCAGTTTGCGGGAGCTCTACAATGAGCAGTTCTTC.